A single sample is the source of the 32 T cell receptor beta chains below, sequenced in a study of blood T cell repertoires in COVID-19. Sequencing was performed with immunoSEQ multiplex PCR; in TCRdb, only in-frame clones are kept and a portion is missing. The sample lists about 160,000 clones; under 90% were seen once. Sequencing was done on a sample of PBMCs or T cells enriched from blood (not recorded which). The origin of the receptors is a woman aged 60-75 years who had recovered from COVID-19.

V and J are TRBV30 and TRBJ1-2, with a weak D call TRBD1 (6 bases). Trimming pared 4 bases from V and 8 bases from J, leaving 20 bases between. The germline CDR1 and CDR2 sequences are GTSNPN and SVGIG (reference sequence). This CDR3 is 14 amino acids long. The CDR3 is CAWNTGMSGRGYTF. CDR3 in DNA: TGTGCCTGGAATACAGGGATGAGCGGTCGCGGCTACACCTTC.

For this clone: Other nucleotide sequences in the sample specify the same CDR3. This sequence joins TRBV5-1 and TRBJ1-2; D not resolved. Germline CDR1 SGHRS, CDR2 YFSETQ. The length of the CDR3 is 15 residues. V was clipped by 0 bases and J by 0 bases, with 9 bases between them. CDR3 loop: CASSLDGGTNYGYTF. CDR3 in DNA: TGCGCCAGCAGCTTGGATGGCGGCACTAACTATGGCTACACCTTC.

V is TRBV7-8 and J is TRBJ2-1, with D possibly TRBD1 on 7 matching bases. V lost 8 bases, J lost 0 bases, and 11 bases lay in between. The CDR3 has 14 residues. Germline V CDR1 and CDR2: SGHVS, FQNEAQ. CDR3: CASPRDSSYNEQFF. In nucleotides, the CDR3 is TGTGCCAGCCCGCGGGACAGCTCCTACAATGAGCAGTTCTTC.

This rearrangement joins TRBV24-1 to TRBJ1-2, with 10 positions matching TRBD1. Germline lookup yields CDR1 KGHDR and CDR2 SFDVKD. V lost 4 bases and J lost 2; bases outside the gene matches: 3. This CDR3 spans 15 amino acids. The CDR3 DNA is TGTGCCACCAGTGACGGACAGGGGGGAAACTATGGCTACACCTTC. This encodes CATSDGQGGNYGYTF.

This chain links TRBV14 with TRBJ2-1, with D possibly being TRBD1 (5 bases). V shed 1 base and J shed 8 bases, with 9 bases lying between them. CDR1 is SGHDN, CDR2 FVKESK, per germline. The CDR3 consists of 13 residues. CDR3 in DNA: TGTGCCAGCAGCCAAGTCAGGGTCCATGAGCAGTTCTTC. It encodes CASSQVRVHEQFF.

V and J are TRBV27 and TRBJ1-1; TRBD1 is a possible D gene (5 bases). Germline assignment: CDR1 MNHEY and CDR2 SMNVEV (reference sequence). The CDR3 contains 13 residues. V gave up 3 bases and J gave up 7 bases, with 12 bases separating them. CDR3 amino acids: CASSFQGAGEAFF. Written as DNA, the CDR3 is TGTGCCAGCAGTTTCCAGGGCGCCGGTGAAGCTTTCTTT.

The genes are TRBV19 and TRBJ2-3; D is unclear. The CDR3 has 14 amino acids. With 4 bases removed from V and 2 bases from J, the gap between germline ends came to 10 bases. In germline, CDR1 is LNHDA, CDR2 SQIVND (reference sequence). CDR3 sequence reads: CASSRTVSTDTQYF. DNA of the CDR3: TGTGCCAGTAGTAGAACAGTATCCACAGATACGCAGTATTTT.

The J gene is TRBJ2-7, the V gene TRBV4-1; maybe TRBD2 (5 bases). Trimming cost V 1 base and J 6 bases, with 13 bases left between them. The germline CDR1 and CDR2 sequences are MGHRA and YSYEKL. This CDR3 is 14 amino acids long. In DNA form, the CDR3 reads TGCGCCAGCAGCCAAGCGGGGTCCGAATCCGAGCAGTACTTC. It specifies CASSQAGSESEQYF.

The J gene is TRBJ1-3, the V gene TRBV6-4; possibly TRBD1 for D (6 bases). V was trimmed by 3 bases and J by 2 bases, leaving 8 bases between them. This CDR3 is built from 14 residues. Germline V gene sequence: CDR1 MRHNA, CDR2 SNTAGT. The CDR3 sequence: CASSEGTTGNTIYF. The CDR3 DNA reads as TGTGCCAGCAGTGAGGGGACAACTGGAAACACCATATATTTT.

This chain's CDR3 is CAVKPGQLSNTEAFF. The CDR3 DNA follows: TGTGCCGTAAAACCGGGACAGCTCTCGAACACTGAAGCTTTCTTT. The V and J genes are TRBV6-5 and TRBJ1-1; 7 nucleotides line up with TRBD1. The CDR3 is 15 amino acids. After removal of 11 bases from V and 1 base from J, the junction contained 13 bases not matched to a gene. CDR1 and CDR2 from the germline V gene are MNHEY and SVGAGI.

This chain uses TRBV5-1 with TRBJ2-3; 7 bases fit TRBD1. The CDR3 consists of 14 residues. V lost 2 bases, J lost 3 bases, and 3 bases stayed unmatched. Germline V CDR1 and CDR2: SGHRS, YFSETQ. CDR3 sequence reads: CASSFDRVTDTQYF. The DNA of the CDR3 is TGCGCCAGCAGCTTCGACAGGGTAACAGATACGCAGTATTTT.

In its sample, this clone was seen a few times. The chain combines TRBV29-1 with TRBJ1-1, with a weak D call TRBD1 (6 bases). V dropped 5 bases and J dropped 9 bases, with 13 bases sitting between them. This CDR3 has 11 residues. Per the germline V gene, CDR1 is SQVTM and CDR2 is ANQGSEA. The CDR3 reads CSVWLTGKAFF. For the CDR3, the DNA is TGCAGCGTTTGGTTAACAGGGAAAGCTTTCTTT. Full variable domain (outside the CDR3, taken from reference TRBV29-1 and TRBJ1-1): SAVISQKPSRDICQRGTSLTIQCQVDSQVTMMFWYRQQPGQSLTLIATANQGSEATYESGFVIDKFPISRPNLTFSTLTVSNMSPEDSSIYLCSVWLTGKAFFGQGTRLTVV.

This clone has only a few counts. An end of the junction does not agree with germline; a read error may underlie this. The chain uses TRBV11-2 and TRBJ2-5, with 12 nucleotides matching TRBD2. The CDR3 length is 14 residues. CDR1 and CDR2 from the germline V gene are SGHAT and FQNNGV. The CDR3 region has the DNA TGTGCCAGCAGCTCGACAGGACTAGCGGGGACCCAAAACTTC. This sequence encodes CASSSTGLAGTQNF.

The V gene is TRBV10-1, the J gene TRBJ2-7; D perhaps matches TRBD1 (6 bases). Germline V CDR1 and CDR2: WNHNN, SYGVQD (reference sequence). The V gene lost 6 bases and the J gene lost 2 bases, with 14 bases spanning the gap. This CDR3 has 14 residues. CDR3 residues: CASRDRDIPYEQYF. CDR3 sequence (DNA): TGCGCCAGCAGGGACCGGGACATCCCCTACGAGCAGTACTTC.

The CDR3 here is CASSRTGKGPILNAEKLFF. The CDR3 DNA reads as TGTGCCAGCAGCAGGACAGGGAAGGGCCCCATCCTTAATGCGGAAAAACTGTTTTTT. The V call is TRBV5-8, the J call TRBJ1-4; 8 bases are shared with TRBD1. The germline V gene has CDR1 SGHTS and CDR2 YDEGEE. The CDR3 spans 19 residues. V was pared by 4 bases and J by 8 bases, with 22 bases of the junction left unmatched.

The chain couples TRBV6-6 to TRBJ1-2; D is unclear. The V end was cut by 4 bases, the J end by 2 bases, with 14 bases between. The germline V gene encodes CDR1 MNHNY and CDR2 SVGAGI (reference sequence). This CDR3 contains 15 residues. The CDR3 region is CASSSTRAENYGYTF. The DNA for the CDR3 is TGTGCCAGCAGTTCTACCAGAGCGGAGAACTATGGCTACACCTTC.

A few counts support this clone. The V gene is TRBV19, the J gene TRBJ2-1; a possible D gene is TRBD1 (5 bases). V lost 3 bases to trimming and J lost 2 bases, with 8 bases between them. CDR3 length: 14 amino acids. CDR1 and CDR2 (germline): LNHDA, SQIVND (reference sequence). CDR3 in amino acids: CASSMRQTYNEQFF. In nucleotides, the CDR3 is TGTGCCAGTAGTATGAGACAGACCTACAATGAGCAGTTCTTC.

The V gene is TRBV3-1 (or the pseudogene TRBV3-2), the J gene TRBJ2-2; the D gene is possibly TRBD2 (5 bases). Germline loops: CDR1 LGHDT, CDR2 YNNKEL (reference sequence). The V end lost 4 bases, the J end lost 6 bases, and 12 bases lay between the germline ends. The CDR3 sequence is 14 residues long. CDR3 nucleotide sequence: TGTGCCAGCAGCCCCGGGGAGTCTCCCGGGGAGCTGTTTTTT. This codes for CASSPGESPGELFF.

V is TRBV5-1 and J is TRBJ2-2; tentative D call: TRBD2 (7 bases). V gave up 3 bases and J gave up 1 base, with 16 bases separating them. This CDR3 has 17 residues. The germline CDR1 and CDR2 sequences are SGHRS and YFSETQ. The CDR3 coding sequence is TGCGCCAGCAGCTCCTACGGACTAGGGGGGAACACCGGGGAGCTGTTTTTT. Protein product: CASSSYGLGGNTGELFF.

The CDR3 region is CASKLDPSTDTQYF. The CDR3 DNA follows: TGTGCCTCAAAACTAGACCCCAGCACAGATACGCAGTATTTT. V usage is TRBV2 and J usage is TRBJ2-3; D perhaps matches TRBD2 (5 bases). The CDR3 sequence is 14 residues long. The germline V and J ends were trimmed by 11 bases and 0 bases, with 15 bases remaining between them. Germline values: CDR1 SNHLY, CDR2 FYNNEI.

CDR3 sequence (DNA): TGTGCCAGCAGTGCTGGGACAGGGGCGACCACAGATACGCAGTATTTT. Its translation: CASSAGTGATTDTQYF. V and J are TRBV25-1 and TRBJ2-3, with 10 bases matching TRBD1. The V and J ends lost 4 bases and 2 bases, in that order; junction bases with no gene match: 6. The germline V gene has CDR1 MGHDK and CDR2 SYGVNS. This CDR3 is built from 16 residues.

Turning to this clone: The junction does not match germline at one end; this may be a read error. This chain links TRBV5-1 with TRBJ2-5; 7 bases fit TRBD1. The CDR3 contains 15 residues. CDR1 SGHRS and CDR2 YFSETQ come from the germline V gene. For the CDR3, the DNA is TGCGCCAACAGCTTGGGACAGCGAACCCAAGAGACCCAGTACTTC. It codes for CANSLGQRTQETQYF.

The chain is built from TRBV6-4 and TRBJ1-2; 7 bases are shared with TRBD1. The V and J ends lost 6 bases and 2 bases, in that order; junction bases with no gene match: 3. Germline V gives CDR1 MRHNA, CDR2 SNTAGT. CDR3 length: 13 amino acids. CDR3 sequence (DNA): TGTGCCAGCAGCCAGGGACAGAACTATGGCTACACCTTC. As protein: CASSQGQNYGYTF.

The chain is built from TRBV5-4 and TRBJ2-1; TRBD2 might be the D (6 bases). The length of the CDR3 is 12 residues. Trimming took off 3 bases at V and 9 bases at J, with 10 bases between the two ends. Germline V CDR1 and CDR2: SGHNT, YYREEE (reference sequence). The CDR3 here is CASSSGLAEQFF. The CDR3 DNA is TGTGCCAGCAGCTCGGGACTTGCTGAGCAGTTCTTC.

V is TRBV2 and J is TRBJ1-1, with a weak D call TRBD1 (6 bases). In germline, CDR1 is SNHLY, CDR2 FYNNEI. Deletions cut 7 bases from V and 4 bases from J, with 16 bases between. The CDR3 consists of 14 residues. Here the CDR3 reads CASTGQSPGTEAFF. The DNA for the CDR3 is TGTGCCAGCACCGGACAGTCCCCGGGCACTGAAGCTTTCTTT.

The chain uses TRBV19 and TRBJ1-2; D is unclear. CDR3 length: 15 residues. Trimming took off 5 bases at V and 0 bases at J, with 13 bases between the two ends. The germline gives CDR1 LNHDA, CDR2 SQIVND (reference sequence). CDR3 sequence: CASSVSVTANYGYTF. CDR3 coding DNA: TGTGCCAGTAGTGTATCGGTCACAGCTAACTATGGCTACACCTTC.

The chain joins TRBV19 to TRBJ1-5; weak D call: TRBD1 (6 bases). Germline CDR1 is LNHDA and CDR2 is SQIVND (reference sequence). The CDR3 contains 14 residues. Trimming cost V 5 bases and J 5 bases, with 13 bases left between them. CDR3 protein: CASSQQGYHQPQHF. As DNA, the CDR3 is TGTGCCAGTAGTCAACAGGGTTACCATCAGCCCCAGCATTTT.

A few counts support this clone. The gene calls are TRBV12-5 and TRBJ1-5; 8 bases are shared with TRBD1. CDR3 length: 17 residues. Trimming took 7 bases from V and 0 from J; bases not matched to a gene: 11. Germline V gene lookup returns CDR1 LGHNT and CDR2 FRNRAP. CDR3 nucleotides: TGTGCTAGTGCCCCCGACAGGGGCGGCGATAGCAATCAGCCCCAGCATTTT. Its protein is CASAPDRGGDSNQPQHF.

CDR3 coding DNA: TGTGCCAGCAGCGTAGGACAGGGAAGCCACGAGCAGTACTTC. Amino acid sequence: CASSVGQGSHEQYF. V and J are TRBV9 and TRBJ2-7; 7 bases are shared with TRBD1. The CDR3 contains 14 residues. Germline CDR1 reads SGDLS; CDR2 reads YYNGEE. V gave up 0 bases and J gave up 5 bases; unmatched junction bases: 5.

The rearrangement joins TRBV27 to TRBJ1-2; 7 bases map to TRBD1. The CDR3 loop spans 17 amino acids. J lost 1 base, V lost 6 bases, and 14 bases had no gene match. Germline-derived CDR1 and CDR2 are MNHEY and SMNVEV (reference sequence). CDR3 sequence reads: CASSRRQGETLNYGYTF. The CDR3 nucleotides read TGTGCCAGCAGCCGGAGGCAGGGGGAAACCCTTAACTATGGCTACACCTTC.

In the case of this clone: A read error may produce the germline difference seen at one junction end. The chain is built from TRBV30 and TRBJ1-2; 8 bases fit TRBD1. The V gene's germline CDR1 is GTSNPN and CDR2 SVGIG (reference sequence). The CDR3 covers 14 residues. CDR3 amino acids: CAWSPLGTGPRYAF. The CDR3 DNA reads as TGTGCCTGGAGTCCGTTAGGGACAGGTCCGAGGTACGCCTTC.

The chain combines TRBV3-1 (or the pseudogene TRBV3-2) with TRBJ1-2; 7 bases are a match to TRBD1. The germline V gene encodes CDR1 LGHDT and CDR2 YNNKEL (reference sequence). With V trimmed by 5 bases and J by 1 base, 1 base remained unmatched. The length of the CDR3 is 13 residues. In nucleotides, the CDR3 is TGTGCCAGCAGCGGACAGGTTAACTATGGCTACACCTTC. Its protein is CASSGQVNYGYTF.